This TCR beta chain appears in the sequencing data of a study of cytomegalovirus exposure and HLA in healthy donors. Findings and caveats of the study: When presence/absence was analysed, sequencing depth was taken to be roughly uniform across donors. The study put 150 to 200 TCR beta chains on its list as cytomegalovirus-associated.

PCR involved 60 Vbeta and 13 Jbeta primers. The protocol was immunoSEQ multiplex PCR, while the TCRdb copy is restricted to in-frame clones and leaves out a portion. The table has under 150,000 clones, just under 80% seen once. This clone was counted a single time. The antigen remains unidentified. V lost 2 bases, J lost 4 bases, and 11 bases lay in between. Germline CDR1 WNHNN, CDR2 SYGVQD (reference sequence). The CDR3 extends over 15 amino acids. Whereas donors were nominally healthy upon sampling, unrecorded immune exposures were probable. The sequence came from a woman aged 40 to 50 in good health and CMV-seronegative. The chain recombines TRBV10-1 with TRBJ2-2, with D maybe TRBD2 (6 bases). The sample comprised PBMCs. The CDR3, as DNA: TGCGCCAGCAGTGAGGCGCGGGGCCGCACCGGGGAGCTGTTTTTT. Amino acid sequence: CASSEARGRTGELFF.